This is a list of T cell receptor beta chains from one sample in a study of T-cell reconstitution after alpha-beta-depleted transplantation in children. TCRdb re-analysed the PCR reads in MiXCR, keeping a single row per CDR3 protein. Seen here are roughly 500,000 distinct CDR3 sequences, approximately 32% observed once, and the top ten hold 2% to 3%. Sequencing used PBMCs from the stem cell graft donor, obtained from the stem cell graft. The receptors derive from a human donor who donated a stem cell graft to a child with aplastic anemia. Each CDR3 is given with its conserved first and last residue. The order of the fields is V gene, D gene, J gene, clone size, CDR3 protein, CDR3 DNA. A D gene is named only where the DNA matches it firmly. A clone size is listed for some rows: how often the clone was seen (once, few, many), or a class if it is expanded.

>TRBV9|NA|TRBJ2-1|few
CASTAIAEGDNEQFF
TGTGCCAGCACCGCAATAGCGGAGGGGGACAATGAGCAGTTCTTC
>TRBV2|NA|TRBJ1-1|few
CASSFSQGGGTEAFF
TGTGCCAGCAGTTTTTCACAGGGAGGCGGGACTGAAGCTTTCTTT
>TRBV12-3/TRBV12-4|NA|TRBJ1-2|few
CASSFRGVYGYTF
TGTGCCAGCAGTTTCCGGGGGGTCTATGGCTACACCTTC
>TRBV30|NA|TRBJ2-7|few
CACTPEGEQYF
TGTGCCTGTACCCCAGAGGGTGAGCAGTACTTC
>TRBV7-8|NA|TRBJ1-1|few
CASSFTHGMNTEAFF
TGTGCCAGCAGCTTCACACACGGCATGAACACTGAAGCTTTCTTT
>TRBV6-1|NA|TRBJ2-1|few
CASSDLWRDGNEQFF
TGTGCCAGCAGTGATCTGTGGCGGGATGGGAATGAGCAGTTCTTC
>TRBV12-3/TRBV12-4|TRBD2|TRBJ2-3|NA
CASNRLAGGRGTDTQYF
TGTGCCAGCAATCGGCTAGCGGGAGGGCGGGGCACAGATACGCAGTATTTT
>TRBV7-2|TRBD1|TRBJ2-2|NA
CASSLGTGQGTGELFF
TGTGCCAGCAGCCTTGGGACAGGGCAGGGCACCGGGGAGCTGTTTTTT
>TRBV30|TRBD2|TRBJ2-3|NA
CAWSTSAPDTQYF
TGTGCCTGGAGCACTAGCGCTCCAGATACGCAGTATTTT
>TRBV7-2|TRBD2|TRBJ2-1|once
CASRVGGSTYNEQFF
TGTGCCAGCAGAGTGGGCGGGAGTACTTACAATGAGCAGTTCTTC
>TRBV5-5|NA|TRBJ2-5|NA
CASLGLRVQETQYF
TGTGCCAGCCTAGGGCTGCGGGTCCAAGAGACCCAGTACTTC
>TRBV24-1|TRBD1|TRBJ1-2|few
CATRDSGDYGYTF
TGTGCCACCCGGGACAGCGGGGACTATGGCTACACCTTC
>TRBV7-9|TRBD2|TRBJ2-5|few
CASSAGTSGGQETQYF
TGTGCCAGCAGCGCCGGGACTAGCGGGGGACAAGAGACCCAGTACTTC
>TRBV12-3/TRBV12-4|TRBD1|TRBJ1-2|NA
CASRRTGKNYGYTF
TGTGCCAGCAGAAGGACAGGGAAGAACTATGGCTACACCTTC
>TRBV20-1|TRBD2|TRBJ2-3|few
CSVNSGSHRTDTQYF
TGCAGTGTAAACAGCGGGAGTCACCGCACAGATACGCAGTATTTT
>TRBV27|NA|TRBJ1-2|NA
CASSSIYDRPKNYGYTF
TGTGCCAGCAGTTCAATCTACGACAGGCCCAAAAACTATGGCTACACCTTC
>TRBV9|NA|TRBJ1-1|NA
CASSEQVWMNTEAFF
TGTGCCAGCAGTGAACAGGTTTGGATGAACACTGAAGCTTTCTTT
>TRBV29-1|TRBD1|TRBJ1-4|NA
CSAKTHRGSNEKLFF
TGCAGCGCGAAAACCCACAGGGGCTCTAATGAAAAACTGTTTTTT
>TRBV6-5|NA|TRBJ1-2|few
CASSSLPYGYTF
TGTGCCAGCAGTTCCCTCCCGTATGGCTACACCTTC
>TRBV5-1|TRBD1|TRBJ1-1|few
CASSSDGQGNTEAFF
TGCGCCAGCAGCTCGGACGGACAGGGTAACACTGAAGCTTTCTTT
>TRBV6-2/TRBV6-3|NA|TRBJ1-4|NA
CASSYFGTNEKLFF
TGTGCCAGCAGTTACTTCGGAACTAATGAAAAACTGTTTTTT
>TRBV12-3/TRBV12-4|NA|TRBJ2-7|NA
CASSPYRGYEQYF
TGTGCCAGCAGTCCCTACCGGGGCTACGAGCAGTACTTC
>TRBV7-2|NA|TRBJ1-5|few
CASSLRSQPQHF
TGTGCCAGCAGCCTACGAAGTCAGCCCCAGCATTTT
>TRBV5-6|NA|TRBJ1-1|few
CASSLVAGSGGPTPEAFF
TGTGCCAGCAGCTTGGTGGCAGGGTCGGGGGGACCCACCCCTGAAGCTTTCTTT
>TRBV29-1|NA|TRBJ2-5|NA
CSAGVELGETQYF
TGCAGCGCTGGGGTAGAATTGGGAGAGACCCAGTACTTC
>TRBV4-2|TRBD1|TRBJ2-3|NA
CASSQEPAGGSVDTQYF
TGTGCCAGCAGCCAAGAACCCGCAGGGGGCTCGGTAGATACGCAGTATTTT
>TRBV6-2/TRBV6-3|NA|TRBJ2-4|NA
CASSYLGGYIQYF
TGTGCCAGCAGTTACCTAGGCGGGTACATTCAGTACTTC
>TRBV12-3/TRBV12-4|TRBD2|TRBJ2-1|NA
CASSPTSGMGNEQFF
TGTGCCAGCAGTCCTACTAGCGGAATGGGTAATGAGCAGTTCTTC
>TRBV20-1|NA|TRBJ1-1|NA
CSARGQKGVGNTEAFF
TGCAGTGCTAGAGGGCAGAAGGGAGTTGGAAACACTGAAGCTTTCTTT
>TRBV4-3|NA|TRBJ2-1|NA
CASSQEGLVSNEQFF
TGCGCCAGCAGCCAAGAGGGGCTAGTTTCTAATGAGCAGTTCTTC
>TRBV12-3/TRBV12-4|NA|TRBJ1-1|NA
CASRGIVEAFF
TGTGCCAGCAGGGGGATAGTTGAAGCTTTCTTT
>TRBV12-3/TRBV12-4|NA|TRBJ2-7|few
CASSSRDGKIYEQYF
TGTGCCAGCAGCTCCCGGGACGGAAAGATTTACGAGCAGTACTTC
>TRBV19|TRBD1|TRBJ1-5|NA
CASTTMGTGGNQPQHF
TGTGCCAGTACCACTATGGGGACAGGGGGCAATCAGCCCCAGCATTTT
>TRBV12-3/TRBV12-4|NA|TRBJ1-5|NA
CASSFDRVNQPQHF
TGTGCCAGCAGTTTCGACAGAGTTAATCAGCCCCAGCATTTT
>TRBV5-1|NA|TRBJ1-2|NA
CASSQWADYGYTF
TGCGCCAGCAGCCAATGGGCAGACTATGGCTACACCTTC
>TRBV11-1|NA|TRBJ2-5|NA
CASNYPRGGQPKETQYF
TGTGCCAGCAACTACCCAAGGGGGGGACAGCCCAAAGAGACCCAGTACTTC
>TRBV20-1|NA|TRBJ2-5|NA
CSARYRAGGTQYF
TGCAGTGCTAGGTACAGGGCCGGTGGGACCCAGTACTTC
>TRBV20-1|NA|TRBJ2-5|NA
CSATGKETQYF
TGCAGTGCTACCGGCAAAGAGACCCAGTACTTC
>TRBV15|NA|TRBJ1-5|NA
CATSRDPGSQPQHF
TGTGCCACCAGCAGAGATCCAGGGAGCCAGCCCCAGCATTTT
>TRBV6-5|NA|TRBJ2-1|few
CASSYDRGSNEQFF
TGTGCCAGCAGTTACGATCGGGGATCCAATGAGCAGTTCTTC
>TRBV18|NA|TRBJ2-1|NA
CASSLDSLGTEQFF
TGTGCCAGCTCACTAGACAGTCTCGGCACTGAGCAGTTCTTC
>TRBV28|TRBD2|TRBJ2-7|few
CASSSAPGLAGEQYF
TGTGCCAGCAGTTCCGCCCCGGGACTAGCGGGCGAGCAGTACTTC
>TRBV7-2|NA|TRBJ1-1|NA
CASIPGMGNAEAFF
TGTGCCAGCATACCAGGGATGGGGAACGCTGAAGCTTTCTTT
>TRBV5-1|NA|TRBJ2-3|few
CASSLDGRWIDTQYF
TGCGCCAGCAGCTTGGATGGACGGTGGATAGATACGCAGTATTTT
>TRBV30|NA|TRBJ2-4|NA
CAWSREDKNIQYF
TGTGCCTGGAGCAGGGAAGATAAAAACATTCAGTACTTC
>TRBV5-6|NA|TRBJ2-5|many
CASSLARGETQYF
TGTGCCAGCAGCTTGGCGAGAGGGGAGACCCAGTACTTC
>TRBV20-1|TRBD2|TRBJ2-7|NA
CSARDGTSGLYEQYF
TGCAGTGCTAGAGATGGGACTAGCGGATTATACGAGCAGTACTTC
>TRBV4-3|NA|TRBJ2-2|few
CASSQSQVDTGELFF
TGCGCCAGCAGCCAATCCCAAGTAGACACCGGGGAGCTGTTTTTT
>TRBV7-8|NA|TRBJ2-1|few
CASSLAHSVYNEQFF
TGTGCCAGCAGCTTAGCCCACTCCGTCTACAATGAGCAGTTCTTC
>TRBV12-3/TRBV12-4|NA|TRBJ1-2|NA
CASSPLTSSGYTF
TGTGCCAGCAGTCCCCTTACCTCCTCGGGCTACACCTTC
>TRBV30|NA|TRBJ2-1|few
CAWSPGLVHEQFF
TGTGCCTGGAGTCCGGGTCTTGTCCATGAGCAGTTCTTC
>TRBV3-1|TRBD2|TRBJ2-1|once
CASSLLAGVVRNEQFF
TGTGCCAGCAGCCTCCTAGCGGGAGTGGTTCGCAATGAGCAGTTCTTC
>TRBV7-9|NA|TRBJ2-5|NA
CASSPPGTNIGSQYF
TGTGCCAGCAGCCCCCCCGGGACAAACATAGGGTCCCAGTACTTC